These 18 T cell receptor beta chains came from one sample sequenced in a study of blood T cell repertoires in COVID-19. Method: immunoSEQ multiplex PCR; TCRdb's copy keeps in-frame clones and lacks some. The table includes approximately 380,000 clones, approximately 81% detected once. The specimen was peripheral blood. Every receptor here comes from a woman aged 18-30 years with acute or convalescent COVID-19.

The J gene is TRBJ2-7, the V gene TRBV5-6, with 9 bases that match TRBD1. This CDR3 comprises 17 residues. The germline V gene encodes CDR1 SGHDT and CDR2 YYEEEE. Trimming took 1 base from V and 5 from J; bases not matched to a gene: 13. Here the CDR3 reads CASSLYLAGTGPHEQYF. The CDR3 coding sequence is TGTGCCAGCAGCTTGTACCTGGCCGGGACAGGGCCCCACGAGCAGTACTTC.

V is TRBV3-1 (or the pseudogene TRBV3-2) and J is TRBJ2-1; D remains unclear. Trimming took off 0 bases at V and 6 bases at J, with 9 bases between the two ends. The length of the CDR3 is 14 residues. CDR1 and CDR2 from the germline V gene are LGHDT and YNNKEL (reference sequence). The CDR3 DNA reads TGTGCCAGCAGCCAAGACACGGTTGTCAATGAGCAGTTCTTC. Translating it yields CASSQDTVVNEQFF.

This clone has a single count. The V gene is TRBV15, the J gene TRBJ2-5; tentatively, D is TRBD2 (5 bases). The length of the CDR3 is 13 residues. V lost 5 bases, J lost 5 bases, and 12 bases lay in between. The V gene's germline CDR1 is LNHNV and CDR2 YYDKDF (reference sequence). In DNA, the CDR3 is TGTGCCACCAGCGGAGGACCCAGGGAGACCCAGTACTTC. Amino acid sequence: CATSGGPRETQYF.

Only one count was recorded for this clone. The V and J genes are TRBV19 and TRBJ1-2; D is unresolved. CDR3 length: 13 residues. Germline values: CDR1 LNHDA, CDR2 SQIVND (reference sequence). V lost 3 bases and J lost 6, with 11 bases in between. The CDR3 loop is CASSIGSGDGYTF. In DNA, the CDR3 is TGTGCCAGTAGTATCGGGAGCGGGGATGGCTACACCTTC.

The rearrangement uses TRBV5-4 and TRBJ1-4, with no clear D. The CDR3 sequence is 14 residues long. Per germline, CDR1 SGHNT and CDR2 YYREEE (reference sequence). Trimming left V 0 bases short and J 8 bases short, with 11 bases between. The CDR3 DNA follows: TGTGCCAGCAGCTTGGACAGAGCCAACGAAAAACTGTTTTTT. Protein product: CASSLDRANEKLFF. Combining the CDR3 with reference TRBV5-4 and TRBJ1-4 gives the whole variable domain ETGVTQSPTHLIKTRGQQVTLRCSSQSGHNTVSWYQQALGQGPQFIFQYYREEENGRGNFPPRFSGLQFPNYSSELNVNALELDDSALYLCASSLDRANEKLFFGSGTQLSVL.

This clone was seen just once. This rearrangement joins TRBV2 to TRBJ1-1; D gene unclear. The germline V gene encodes CDR1 SNHLY and CDR2 FYNNEI. The germline V and J ends were trimmed by 6 bases and 0 bases, with 14 bases remaining between them. The CDR3 has 15 residues. Here the CDR3 DNA reads TGTGCCAGCAGGGGGAGGAGTGGGATGAACACTGAAGCTTTCTTT. Translation gives CASRGRSGMNTEAFF.

The chain carries TRBV4-1 and TRBJ1-1; 7 bases map to TRBD1. The CDR3 has 12 amino acids. Trimming cost V 3 bases and J 11 bases; bases outside gene matches: 6. The germline V gene has CDR1 MGHRA and CDR2 YSYEKL. In nucleotides, the CDR3 is TGCGCCAGCAGCCAGCGCACAGGGGACGCTTTCTTT. This encodes CASSQRTGDAFF.

The chain recombines TRBV6-5 with TRBJ2-7; 10 nucleotides agree with TRBD1. This CDR3 has 15 residues. The germline V gene encodes CDR1 MNHEY and CDR2 SVGAGI. With V trimmed by 6 bases and J by 6 bases, 11 bases remained unmatched. CDR3 loop: CASRQSTGGHGEQYF. The CDR3 region has the DNA TGTGCCAGCAGACAGTCGACAGGGGGCCACGGCGAGCAGTACTTC.

V usage is TRBV27 and J usage is TRBJ2-1; 9 bases fit TRBD1. In germline, CDR1 is MNHEY, CDR2 SMNVEV (reference sequence). The CDR3 runs to 14 residues. After removal of 5 bases from V and 9 bases from J, the junction contained 8 bases not matched to a gene. The CDR3 protein is CASSLGTGRGEQFF. In DNA, the CDR3 is TGTGCCAGCAGTCTAGGGACAGGGAGGGGTGAGCAGTTCTTC.

Only one count was recorded for this clone. The chain has TRBV5-1 and TRBJ2-1, with a weak D call TRBD1 (6 bases). Germline CDR1 is SGHRS and CDR2 is YFSETQ. The CDR3 spans 15 residues. V lost 5 bases to trimming and J lost 0 bases, with 12 bases between them. The DNA for the CDR3 is TGCGCCAGCAGTGATGGACAGAGCTCCTACAATGAGCAGTTCTTC. Protein sequence: CASSDGQSSYNEQFF.

The V gene is TRBV13, the J gene TRBJ2-3; 7 bases align to TRBD2. After removal of 5 bases from V and 8 bases from J, the junction contained 16 bases not matched to a gene. The germline V gene has CDR1 PRHDT and CDR2 FYEKMQ (reference sequence). The CDR3 loop spans 16 amino acids. CDR3 bases: TGTGCCAGCAGCCCGCCAGCGGGGAGGTCCCGAGGTACGCAGTATTTT. It is translated as CASSPPAGRSRGTQYF.

For the CDR3, the DNA is TGTGCCAGCAGTTTACGGGTTTCGACAGGGGGGGGCCCCTACAATGAGCAGTTCTTC. Its protein is CASSLRVSTGGGPYNEQFF. The chain is built from TRBV27 and TRBJ2-1; 9 bases line up with TRBD1. Trimming cost V 2 bases and J 2 bases; bases outside gene matches: 13. Germline CDR1 and CDR2: MNHEY and SMNVEV (reference sequence). This CDR3 spans 19 amino acids.

In DNA form, the CDR3 reads TGTGCCAGCAGCCCCCTCCTTGCGAGGGAGGGCGGGGAGCTGTTTTTT. Amino acids: CASSPLLAREGGELFF. The chain has TRBV7-7 and TRBJ2-2; 7 bases are shared with TRBD2. This CDR3 contains 16 residues. V was clipped by 5 bases and J by 7 bases; unmatched bases: 13. Germline V lookup: CDR1 SSHAT, CDR2 FNYEAQ (reference sequence).

V is TRBV5-5 and J is TRBJ2-2, with 7 bases identical to TRBD1. J was trimmed by 1 base and V by 6 bases; bases with no gene match: 9. This CDR3 is 16 amino acids long. CDR1 and CDR2 (germline): SGHKS, YYEKEE (reference sequence). This chain's CDR3 is CASTWGRQGNTGELFF. CDR3 coding DNA: TGTGCCAGCACCTGGGGTAGACAGGGGAACACCGGGGAGCTGTTTTTT.

The rearrangement uses TRBV11-2 and TRBJ1-3, with D possibly TRBD1 on 5 matching bases. Germline-derived CDR1 and CDR2 are SGHAT and FQNNGV. V lost 2 bases and J lost 0, with 11 bases in between. This CDR3 spans 16 amino acids. CDR3 region: CASSLKGLSSGNTIYF. In nucleotides, the CDR3 is TGTGCCAGCAGCTTAAAGGGACTCAGCTCTGGAAACACCATATATTTT.

The CDR3 here is CASSGRGPETQYF. DNA of the CDR3: TGTGCCAGTAGTGGCAGGGGGCCGGAGACCCAGTACTTC. The J gene is TRBJ2-5, the V gene TRBV19; 8 nucleotides agree with TRBD1. CDR1 LNHDA and CDR2 SQIVND come from the germline V gene (reference sequence). This CDR3 region has 13 residues. Trimming removed 5 bases from V and 5 bases from J; junction bases left unmatched: 4.

The chain recombines TRBV5-1 with TRBJ2-7; TRBD1 agrees at 10 bases. After removal of 4 bases from V and 2 bases from J, the junction contained 3 bases not matched to a gene. This CDR3 has 14 residues. Germline CDR1 and CDR2: SGHRS and YFSETQ. Here the CDR3 reads CASSRDRGTYEQYF. CDR3 bases: TGCGCCAGCAGCCGGGACAGGGGCACCTACGAGCAGTACTTC.

V gene TRBV12-3 or TRBV12-4 combines with J gene TRBJ1-1; D uncertain. This CDR3 is 12 amino acids long. V was clipped by 3 bases and J by 7 bases, with 9 bases between them. Here the CDR3 reads CASSLLGSEAFF. The CDR3 bases are TGTGCCAGCAGTTTGTTAGGGAGTGAAGCTTTCTTT.